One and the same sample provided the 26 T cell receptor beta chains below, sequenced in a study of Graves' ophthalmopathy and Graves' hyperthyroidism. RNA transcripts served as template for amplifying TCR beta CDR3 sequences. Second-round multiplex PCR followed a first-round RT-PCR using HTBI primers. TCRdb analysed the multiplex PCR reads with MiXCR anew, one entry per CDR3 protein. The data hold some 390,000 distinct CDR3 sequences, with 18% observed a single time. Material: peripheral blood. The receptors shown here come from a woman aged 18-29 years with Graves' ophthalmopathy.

The DNA for the CDR3 is TGTGCCAGCAGTTACGGGGGCGCGGAGACCCAGTACTTC. This codes for CASSYGGAETQYF. The chain recombines TRBV6-5 with TRBJ2-5, with D perhaps matching TRBD1 (6 bases). The CDR3 runs to 13 residues. CDR1 is MNHEY, CDR2 SVGAGI, per germline. V lost 2 bases and J 5 bases, leaving 9 bases between the germline ends.

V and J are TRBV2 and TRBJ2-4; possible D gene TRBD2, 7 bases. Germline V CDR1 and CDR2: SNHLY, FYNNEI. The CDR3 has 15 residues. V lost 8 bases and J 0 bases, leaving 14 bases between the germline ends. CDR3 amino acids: CASRGARLAKNIQYF. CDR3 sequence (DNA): TGTGCCAGCCGGGGGGCCCGTCTAGCCAAAAACATTCAGTACTTC.

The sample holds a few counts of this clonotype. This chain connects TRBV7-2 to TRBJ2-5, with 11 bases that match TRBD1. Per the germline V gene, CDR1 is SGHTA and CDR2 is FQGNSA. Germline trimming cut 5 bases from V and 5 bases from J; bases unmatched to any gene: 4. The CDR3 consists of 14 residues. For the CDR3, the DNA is TGTGCCAGCAGCAAGGGACAGGGGGAGGAGACCCAGTACTTC. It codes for CASSKGQGEETQYF. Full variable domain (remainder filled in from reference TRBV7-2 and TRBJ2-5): GAGVSQSPSNKVTEKGKDVELRCDPISGHTALYWYRQSLGQGLEFLIYFQGNSAPDKSGLPSDRFSAERTGGSVSTLTIQRTQQEDSAVYLCASSKGQGEETQYFGPGTRLLVL.

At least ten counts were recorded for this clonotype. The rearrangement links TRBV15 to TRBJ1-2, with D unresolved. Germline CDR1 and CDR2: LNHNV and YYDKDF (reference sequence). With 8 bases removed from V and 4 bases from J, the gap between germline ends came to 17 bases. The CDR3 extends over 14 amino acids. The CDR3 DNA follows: TGTGCCACCGGCTCGGAGATCCGCGGCTATGGCTACACCTTC. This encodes CATGSEIRGYGYTF. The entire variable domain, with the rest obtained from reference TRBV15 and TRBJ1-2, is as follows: DAMVIQNPRYQVTQFGKPVTLSCSQTLNHNVMYWYQQKSSQAPKLLFHYYDKDFNNEADTPDNFQSRRPNTSFCFLDIRSPGLGDTAMYLCATGSEIRGYGYTFGSGTRLTVV.

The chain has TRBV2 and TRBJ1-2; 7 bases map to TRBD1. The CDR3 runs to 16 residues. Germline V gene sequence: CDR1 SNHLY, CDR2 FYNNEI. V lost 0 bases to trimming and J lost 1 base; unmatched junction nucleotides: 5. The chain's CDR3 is CASSEAGTEFNYGYTF. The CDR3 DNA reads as TGTGCCAGCAGTGAAGCGGGGACAGAGTTTAACTATGGCTACACCTTC.

The CDR3 loop reads CASSEWDFYSSYEQYF. CDR3 DNA: TGTGCCAGCAGTGAATGGGACTTTTATAGCTCCTACGAGCAGTACTTC. The chain carries TRBV6-1 and TRBJ2-7; D may be TRBD2 (6 bases). Germline CDR1 reads MNHNS; CDR2 reads SASEGT. With 2 bases removed from V and 0 bases from J, the gap between germline ends came to 14 bases. CDR3 length: 16 amino acids.

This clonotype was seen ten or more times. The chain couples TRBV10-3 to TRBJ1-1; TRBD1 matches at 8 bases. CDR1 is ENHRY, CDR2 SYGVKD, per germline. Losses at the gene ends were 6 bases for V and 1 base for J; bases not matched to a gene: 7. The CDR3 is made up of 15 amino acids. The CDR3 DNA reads TGTGCCATCAGGGGGGACAGGAGTGCGAACACTGAAGCTTTCTTT. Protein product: CAIRGDRSANTEAFF.

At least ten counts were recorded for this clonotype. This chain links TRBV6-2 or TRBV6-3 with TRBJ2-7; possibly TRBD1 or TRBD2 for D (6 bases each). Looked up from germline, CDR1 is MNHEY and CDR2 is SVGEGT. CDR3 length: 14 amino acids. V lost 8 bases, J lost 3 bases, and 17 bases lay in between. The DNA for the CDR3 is TGTGCCAGCCGGGGGTTCACACAGGGCTACGAGCAGTACTTC. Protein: CASRGFTQGYEQYF.

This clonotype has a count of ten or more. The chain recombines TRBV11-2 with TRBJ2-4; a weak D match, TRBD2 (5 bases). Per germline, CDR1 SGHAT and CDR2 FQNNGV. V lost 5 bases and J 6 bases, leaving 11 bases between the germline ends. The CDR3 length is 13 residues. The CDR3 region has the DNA TGTGCCAGCAGCAGCCGGGGTGGAAACATTCAGTACTTC. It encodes CASSSRGGNIQYF.

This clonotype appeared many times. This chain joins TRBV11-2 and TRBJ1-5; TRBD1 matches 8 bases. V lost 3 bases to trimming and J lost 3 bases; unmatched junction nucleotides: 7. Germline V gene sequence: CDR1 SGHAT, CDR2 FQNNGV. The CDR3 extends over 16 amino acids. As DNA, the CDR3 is TGTGCCAGCAGCTTGACAGGGGCAGGGGTCAATCAGCCCCAGCATTTT. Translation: CASSLTGAGVNQPQHF.

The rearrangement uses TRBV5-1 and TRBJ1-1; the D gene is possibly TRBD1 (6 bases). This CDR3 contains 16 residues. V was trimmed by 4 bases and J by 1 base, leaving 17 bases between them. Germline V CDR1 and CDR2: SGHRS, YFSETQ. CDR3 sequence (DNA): TGCGCCAGCAGCATAAACGGGGACAAACCGAACACTGAAGCTTTCTTT. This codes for CASSINGDKPNTEAFF. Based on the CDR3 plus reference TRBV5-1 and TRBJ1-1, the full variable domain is KAGVTQTPRYLIKTRGQQVTLSCSPISGHRSVSWYQQTPGQGLQFLFEYFSETQRNKGNFPGRFSGRQFSNSRSEMNVSTLELGDSALYLCASSINGDKPNTEAFFGQGTRLTVV.

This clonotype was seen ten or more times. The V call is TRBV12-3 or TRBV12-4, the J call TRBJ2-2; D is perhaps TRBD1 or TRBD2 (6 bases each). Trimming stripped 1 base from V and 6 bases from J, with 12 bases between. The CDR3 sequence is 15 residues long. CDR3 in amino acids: CASSLVTGRPGELFF. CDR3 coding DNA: TGTGCCAGCAGTTTAGTAACAGGGAGGCCCGGGGAGCTGTTTTTT.

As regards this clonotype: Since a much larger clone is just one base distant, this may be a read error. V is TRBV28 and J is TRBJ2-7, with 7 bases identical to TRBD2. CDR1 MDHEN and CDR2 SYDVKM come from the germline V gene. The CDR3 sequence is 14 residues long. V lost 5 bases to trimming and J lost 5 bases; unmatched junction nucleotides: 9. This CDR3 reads CASSQAGTTHEQYF. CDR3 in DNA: TGTGCCAGCAGTCAAGCGGGGACTACCCACGAGCAGTACTTC.

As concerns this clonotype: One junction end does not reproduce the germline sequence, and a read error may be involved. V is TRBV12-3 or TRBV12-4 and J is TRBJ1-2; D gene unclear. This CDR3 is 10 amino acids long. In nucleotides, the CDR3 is TGTGCCAGCAACCCCCAGGAGACATCCTTC. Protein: CASNPQETSF.

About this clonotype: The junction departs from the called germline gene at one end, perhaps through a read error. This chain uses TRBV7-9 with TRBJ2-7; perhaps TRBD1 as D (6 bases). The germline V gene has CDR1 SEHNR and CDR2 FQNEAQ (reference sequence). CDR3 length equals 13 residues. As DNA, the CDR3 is TGTGCCCGCAGCACAGGGACCTCCTACGAGCAGTACTTC. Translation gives CARSTGTSYEQYF.

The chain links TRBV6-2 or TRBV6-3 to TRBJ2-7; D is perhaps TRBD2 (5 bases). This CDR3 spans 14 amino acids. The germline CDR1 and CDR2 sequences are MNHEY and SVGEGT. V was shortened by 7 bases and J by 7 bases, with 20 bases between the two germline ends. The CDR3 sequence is CASTTPAGLGEQYF. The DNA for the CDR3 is TGTGCCAGCACCACACCGGCGGGCCTTGGGGAGCAGTACTTC.

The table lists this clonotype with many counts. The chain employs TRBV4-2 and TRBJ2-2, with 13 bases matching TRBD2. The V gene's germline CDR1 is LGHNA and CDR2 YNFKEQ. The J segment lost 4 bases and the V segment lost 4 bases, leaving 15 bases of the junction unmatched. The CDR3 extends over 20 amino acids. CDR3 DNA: TGTGCCAGCAGCCCACCTTCTGGACTAGCGGGAGAGGTCCCCACCGGGGAGCTGTTTTTT. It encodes CASSPPSGLAGEVPTGELFF.

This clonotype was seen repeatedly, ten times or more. The CDR3 region has the DNA TGTGCCAGCAGCTGGGACCTTGCGGGGGGTCGGGAGACCCAGTACTTC. It yields the protein CASSWDLAGGRETQYF. The rearrangement links TRBV11-2 to TRBJ2-5, with TRBD2 identical over 8 bases. Germline trimming cut 4 bases from V and 5 bases from J; bases unmatched to any gene: 12. The germline CDR1 and CDR2 sequences are SGHAT and FQNNGV. The CDR3 loop spans 16 amino acids. Combining the CDR3 with reference TRBV11-2 and TRBJ2-5 gives the whole variable domain EAGVAQSPRYKIIEKRQSVAFWCNPISGHATLYWYQQILGQGPKLLIQFQNNGVVDDSQLPKDRFSAERLKGVDSTLKIQPAKLEDSAVYLCASSWDLAGGRETQYFGPGTRLLVL.

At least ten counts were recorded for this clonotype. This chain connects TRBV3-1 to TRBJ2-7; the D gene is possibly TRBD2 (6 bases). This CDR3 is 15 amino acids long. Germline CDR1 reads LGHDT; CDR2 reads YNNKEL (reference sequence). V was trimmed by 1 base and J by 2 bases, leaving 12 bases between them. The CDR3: CASSQGAGSAYEQYF. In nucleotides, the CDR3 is TGTGCCAGCAGCCAAGGGGCGGGGTCCGCCTACGAGCAGTACTTC.

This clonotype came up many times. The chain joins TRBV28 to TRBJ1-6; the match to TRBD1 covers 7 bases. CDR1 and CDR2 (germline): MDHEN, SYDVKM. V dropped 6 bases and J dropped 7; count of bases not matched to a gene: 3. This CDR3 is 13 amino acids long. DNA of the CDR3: TGTGCCAGCAGACTGACAGGGAATTCACCCCTCCACTTT. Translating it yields CASRLTGNSPLHF.

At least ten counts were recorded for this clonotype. The DNA of the CDR3 is TGTGCCAGTAGGGCAGGGGCGTCCTATAATTCACCCCTCCACTTT. Protein sequence: CASRAGASYNSPLHF. The chain is built from TRBV19 and TRBJ1-6, with a tentative D call TRBD1 (6 bases). The V gene's germline CDR1 is LNHDA and CDR2 SQIVND (reference sequence). This CDR3 spans 15 amino acids. Deletions cut 6 bases from V and 1 base from J, with 10 bases between. The whole variable domain, filled in from reference TRBV19 and TRBJ1-6, reads DGGITQSPKYLFRKEGQNVTLSCEQNLNHDAMYWYRQDPGQGLRLIYYSQIVNDFQKGDIAEGYSVSREKKESFPLTVTSAQKNPTAFYLCASRAGASYNSPLHFGNGTRLTVT.

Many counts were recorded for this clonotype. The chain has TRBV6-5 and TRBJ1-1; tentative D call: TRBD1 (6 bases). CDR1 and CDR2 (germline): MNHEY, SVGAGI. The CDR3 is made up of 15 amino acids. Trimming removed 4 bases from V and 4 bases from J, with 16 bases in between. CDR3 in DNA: TGTGCCAGCAGTTTAAACAGGGTAGCCACCACTGAAGCTTTCTTT. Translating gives CASSLNRVATTEAFF.

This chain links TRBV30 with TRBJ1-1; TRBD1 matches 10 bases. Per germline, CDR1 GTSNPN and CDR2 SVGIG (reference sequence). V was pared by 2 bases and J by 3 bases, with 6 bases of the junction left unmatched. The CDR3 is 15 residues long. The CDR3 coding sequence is TGTGCCTGGAGTCCGGGACAGGGGAGTTACACTGAAGCTTTCTTT. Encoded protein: CAWSPGQGSYTEAFF.

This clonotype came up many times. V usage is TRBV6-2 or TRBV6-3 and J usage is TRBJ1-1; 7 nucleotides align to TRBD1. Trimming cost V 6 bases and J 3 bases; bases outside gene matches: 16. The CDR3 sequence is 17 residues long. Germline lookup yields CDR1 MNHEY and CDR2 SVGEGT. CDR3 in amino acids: CASSTPPRGWTDTEAFF. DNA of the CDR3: TGTGCCAGCAGCACTCCACCCAGGGGGTGGACGGACACTGAAGCTTTCTTT.

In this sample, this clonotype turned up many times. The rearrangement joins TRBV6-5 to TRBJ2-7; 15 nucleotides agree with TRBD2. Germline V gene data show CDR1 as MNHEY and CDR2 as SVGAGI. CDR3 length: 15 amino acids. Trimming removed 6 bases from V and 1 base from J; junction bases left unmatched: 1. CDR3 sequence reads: CASRGTSGGSYEQYF. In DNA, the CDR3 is TGTGCCAGCAGGGGGACTAGCGGGGGGTCCTACGAGCAGTACTTC.

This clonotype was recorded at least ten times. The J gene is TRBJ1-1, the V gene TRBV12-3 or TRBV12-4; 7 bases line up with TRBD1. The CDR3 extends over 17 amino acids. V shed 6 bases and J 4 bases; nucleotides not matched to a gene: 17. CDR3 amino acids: CASSPGQAPSGGTEAFF. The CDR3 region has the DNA TGTGCCAGCAGCCCCGGACAGGCCCCCTCGGGGGGCACTGAAGCTTTCTTT.